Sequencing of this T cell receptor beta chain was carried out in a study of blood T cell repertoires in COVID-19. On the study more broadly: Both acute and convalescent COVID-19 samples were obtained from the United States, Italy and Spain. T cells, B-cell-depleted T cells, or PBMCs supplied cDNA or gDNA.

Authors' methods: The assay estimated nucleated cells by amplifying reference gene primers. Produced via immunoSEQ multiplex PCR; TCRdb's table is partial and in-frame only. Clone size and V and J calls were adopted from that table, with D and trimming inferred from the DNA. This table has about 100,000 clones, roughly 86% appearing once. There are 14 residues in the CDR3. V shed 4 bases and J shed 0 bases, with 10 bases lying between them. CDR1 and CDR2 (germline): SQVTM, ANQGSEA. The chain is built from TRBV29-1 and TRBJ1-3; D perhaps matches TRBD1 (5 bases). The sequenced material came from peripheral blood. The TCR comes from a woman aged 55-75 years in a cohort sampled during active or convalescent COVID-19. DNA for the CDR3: TGCAGCGTTGCGGGGGAAAGCTCTGGAAACACCATATATTTT. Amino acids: CSVAGESSGNTIYF. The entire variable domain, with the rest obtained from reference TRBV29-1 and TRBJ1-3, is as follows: SAVISQKPSRDICQRGTSLTIQCQVDSQVTMMFWYRQQPGQSLTLIATANQGSEATYESGFVIDKFPISRPNLTFSTLTVSNMSPEDSSIYLCSVAGESSGNTIYFGEGSWLTVV.